This TCR beta chain comes out of a study of blood T cell repertoires in COVID-19. Study in general: There were acute and convalescent COVID-19 samples, and they came from the United States, Italy and Spain. Sources were T cells, B-cell-depleted T cells, or PBMCs; the material itself was cDNA or gDNA.

Original methodology: How many nucleated cells were present was estimated from reference gene primer amplification. The table came from immunoSEQ multiplex PCR; TCRdb's copy has only in-frame clones and leaves some out. The V and J calls and clone size come from that table; D and trimming were worked out from the DNA. The sample comprises just over 150,000 clones, roughly four fifths of which are singletons, and approximately 21% rests with the top ten. CDR1 and CDR2 from the germline V gene are LGHNA and YSLEER. CDR3 size: 15 residues. Germline trimming cut 4 bases from V and 2 bases from J; bases unmatched to any gene: 8.

Material for sequencing was peripheral blood. The chain recombines TRBV4-3 with TRBJ2-7; 7 nucleotides agree with TRBD2. The sequence came from a woman at least 80 years old with acute or convalescent COVID-19. CDR3 nucleotide sequence: TGCGCCAGCAGCCCTTACGTCCGGGGGGCCTACGAGCAGTACTTC. It is translated as CASSPYVRGAYEQYF.